The TCR beta chain described here comes from a study of graft-versus-host responses after intestinal transplantation. Overall study context: Anti-thymocyte globulin induction was given to all recipients, followed by tacrolimus and steroids for two to four years. Study-wide results and limits: Ileal or blood samples showed some GvH clones first, and such clones were also found in recipient marrow. Early post-transplant HvG declines showed an association with peak circulating GvH clone levels.

The ends lost 2 bases at V and 0 bases at J; junction bases unmatched: 8. CDR3 length: 17 amino acids. Germline V gene lookup returns CDR1 LNHNV and CDR2 YYDKDF (reference sequence). With regard to this clone: Its target is unknown.

Profiling relied on immunoSEQ multiplex PCR, and the TCRdb table lists in-frame clones only, not all of them. Among over 100,000 clones listed, approximately 95% were seen once. The rearrangement links TRBV15 to TRBJ2-3; 7 bases map to TRBD1. This sequence was found in a human donor who received an intestinal transplant. Sequences were derived from unstimulated CD8+ T cells sorted from spleen or lymph node cells, sampled before intestinal transplant. CDR3 bases: TGTGCCACCAGCAGACCGGGACAGCCTCGTAGCACAGATACGCAGTATTTT. This gives the protein CATSRPGQPRSTDTQYF. Full variable domain (remainder filled in from reference TRBV15 and TRBJ2-3): DAMVIQNPRYQVTQFGKPVTLSCSQTLNHNVMYWYQQKSSQAPKLLFHYYDKDFNNEADTPDNFQSRRPNTSFCFLDIRSPGLGDTAMYLCATSRPGQPRSTDTQYFGPGTRLTVL.